The clone carrying this TCR beta chain was counted between two and nine times. This sample is drawn from a study of siplizumab effects on memory and regulatory T cells. Trimming shortened V by 8 bases and J by 5 bases, and 9 bases separated the two germline ends. This CDR3 has 11 residues. Germline CDR1 and CDR2: SEHNR and FQNEAQ (reference sequence). Using immunoSEQ multiplex PCR, the repertoire was profiled, and TCRdb retains in-frame clones only, with some absent. The sample yields around 110,000 clones, approximately 94% seen once. V and J are TRBV7-9 and TRBJ1-1; D gene ambiguous. The sequence was obtained from a human donor in good health. Sequencing was done on a sample of non-Treg CD4+ T cells sorted from blood. CDR3 sequence: CASGWQTEAFF. The CDR3 DNA is TGTGCCAGCGGGTGGCAGACTGAAGCTTTCTTT.